Given below is one TCR beta chain in context. CDR3 length: 13 amino acids. Germline V gene lookup returns CDR1 SEHNR and CDR2 FQNEAQ (reference sequence). V lost 8 bases, J lost 4 bases, and 14 bases lay in between. The sample belongs to a study of T cell changes during pregnancy in multiple sclerosis. The data were produced by immunoSEQ multiplex PCR, yet TCRdb's version contains in-frame clones alone and is incomplete. The repertoire holds over 50,000 clones, with more than 75% as singletons. The V call is TRBV7-9, the J call TRBJ1-1, with D possibly matching TRBD1 (6 bases). The specimen comprised peripheral blood, sampled in the third trimester of pregnancy. This sequence originates from a female donor in good health, enrolled as a control in a pregnancy study. The CDR3 DNA reads as TGTGCCAGCTCGGGACAATCGATCACTGAAGCTTTCTTT. This sequence encodes CASSGQSITEAFF. The entire variable domain, with the rest obtained from reference TRBV7-9 and TRBJ1-1, is as follows: DTGVSQNPRHKITKRGQNVTFRCDPISEHNRLYWYRQTLGQGPEFLTYFQNEAQLEKSRLLSDRFSAERPKGSFSTLEIQRTEQGDSAMYLCASSGQSITEAFFGQGTRLTVV.